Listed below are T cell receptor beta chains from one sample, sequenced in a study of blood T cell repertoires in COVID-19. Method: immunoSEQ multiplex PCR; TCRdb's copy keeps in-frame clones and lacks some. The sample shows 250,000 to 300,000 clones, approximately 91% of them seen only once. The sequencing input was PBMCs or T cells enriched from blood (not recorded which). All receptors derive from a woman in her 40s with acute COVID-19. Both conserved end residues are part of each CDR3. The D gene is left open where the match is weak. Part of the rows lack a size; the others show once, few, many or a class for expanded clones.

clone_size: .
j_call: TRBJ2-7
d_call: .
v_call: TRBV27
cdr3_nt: TGTGCCAGCAGTTTAGGGGGCAGAGCCTACGAGCAGTACTTC
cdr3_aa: CASSLGGRAYEQYF

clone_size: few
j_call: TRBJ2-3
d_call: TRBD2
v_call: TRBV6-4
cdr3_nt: TGTGCCAGCAGTAGTACTAGCGGGACAGATACGCAGTATTTT
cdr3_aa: CASSSTSGTDTQYF

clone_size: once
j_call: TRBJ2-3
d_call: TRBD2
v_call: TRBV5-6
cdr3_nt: TGTGCCAGCAGCCCAGGGCTAGCGGGGAACACAGATACGCAGTATTTT
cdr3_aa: CASSPGLAGNTDTQYF

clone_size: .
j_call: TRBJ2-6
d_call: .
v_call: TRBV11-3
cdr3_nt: TGTGCCAGCAGCTTAGGGGCCAGCTCTGGGGCCAACGTCCTGACTTTC
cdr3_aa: CASSLGASSGANVLTF

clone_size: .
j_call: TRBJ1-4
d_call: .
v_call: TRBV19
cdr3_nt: TGTGCCAGTAGTATTCAGGTTTCGGGATTGGGTGAAAAACTGTTTTTT
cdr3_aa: CASSIQVSGLGEKLFF

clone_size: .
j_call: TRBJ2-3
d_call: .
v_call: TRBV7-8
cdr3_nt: TGTGCCAGCAGGCACTTAAAGGGACTCTACACAGATACGCAGTATTTT
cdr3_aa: CASRHLKGLYTDTQYF

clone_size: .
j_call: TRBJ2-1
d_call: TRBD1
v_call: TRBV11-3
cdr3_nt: TGTGCCAGCAGCCGCTCCCACAGGGGGCCAGACGGTGAGCAGTTCTTC
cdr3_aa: CASSRSHRGPDGEQFF

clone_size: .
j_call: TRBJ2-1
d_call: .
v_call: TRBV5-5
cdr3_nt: TGTGCCAGCAGCTACGCGGATGAGCAGTTCTTC
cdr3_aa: CASSYADEQFF

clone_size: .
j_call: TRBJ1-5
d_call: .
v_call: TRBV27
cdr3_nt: TGTGCCAGCAGTCACTACCGGGACACGAATCAGCCCCAGCATTTT
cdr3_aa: CASSHYRDTNQPQHF

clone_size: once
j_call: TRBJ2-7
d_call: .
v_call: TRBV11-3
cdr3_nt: TGTGCCAGCAGCTTAAGGGGGTACGAGCAGTACTTC
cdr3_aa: CASSLRGYEQYF

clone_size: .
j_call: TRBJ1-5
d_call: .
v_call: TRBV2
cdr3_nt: TGTGCCAGCAGTGAGCGGCAAGTACATCAGCCCCAGCATTTT
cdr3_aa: CASSERQVHQPQHF

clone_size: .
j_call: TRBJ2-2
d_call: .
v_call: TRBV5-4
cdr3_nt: TGTGCCAGCAGCTTCGGACTACGAGGGCTCACCGGGGAGCTGTTTTTT
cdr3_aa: CASSFGLRGLTGELFF

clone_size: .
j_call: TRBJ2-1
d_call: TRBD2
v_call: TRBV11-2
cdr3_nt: TGTGCCAGCAGCCTTCTCACTAGCGGGGGGGACAATGAGCAGTTCTTC
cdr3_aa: CASSLLTSGGDNEQFF

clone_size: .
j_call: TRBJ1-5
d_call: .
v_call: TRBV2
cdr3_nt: TGTGCCAGCAGGCGGGCCCGGAACTCTGGACAGAATCAGCCCCAGCATTTT
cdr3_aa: CASRRARNSGQNQPQHF

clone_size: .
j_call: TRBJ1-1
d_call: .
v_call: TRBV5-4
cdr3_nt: TGTGCCAGCAGCCCGGAGGTCGGGAACACTGAAGCTTTCTTT
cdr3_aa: CASSPEVGNTEAFF

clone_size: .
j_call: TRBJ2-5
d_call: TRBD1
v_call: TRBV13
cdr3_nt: TGTGCCAGCAGCTTAGCGGCAGGGGGTTTGCAGGAGACCCAGTACTTC
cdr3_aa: CASSLAAGGLQETQYF

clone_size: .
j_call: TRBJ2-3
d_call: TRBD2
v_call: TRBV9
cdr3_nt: TGTGCCAGCAGCGTAGGGAGGACTAGCATCACAACAGATACGCAGTATTTT
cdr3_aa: CASSVGRTSITTDTQYF

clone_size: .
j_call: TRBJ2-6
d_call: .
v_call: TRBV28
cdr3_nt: TGTGCCAGCAGTTCCCTTAGGACTACCCTAAGGCCTGGGGCCAACGTCCTGACTTTC
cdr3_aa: CASSSLRTTLRPGANVLTF

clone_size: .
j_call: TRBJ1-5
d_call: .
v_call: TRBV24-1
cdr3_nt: TGTGCCACCAGTGGGCCTGAGTGGGAGTCTTTTTTCCCCTATAGCAATCAGCCCCAGCATTTT
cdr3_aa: CATSGPEWESFFPYSNQPQHF

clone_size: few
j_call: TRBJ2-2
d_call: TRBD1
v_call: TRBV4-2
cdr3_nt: TGTGCCAGCAGCCAAGGGGACAGCGACACCGGGGAGCTGTTTTTT
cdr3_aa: CASSQGDSDTGELFF

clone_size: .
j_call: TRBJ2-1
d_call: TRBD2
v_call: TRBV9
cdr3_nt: TGTGCCAGCAGCGTAGAAGGACTAGTCCAGACCGAGCAGTTCTTC
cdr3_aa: CASSVEGLVQTEQFF

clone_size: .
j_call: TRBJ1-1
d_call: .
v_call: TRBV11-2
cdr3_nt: TGTGCCAGCAGCTTAGAGGGGGCGAAGAACACTGAAGCTTTCTTT
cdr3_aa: CASSLEGAKNTEAFF

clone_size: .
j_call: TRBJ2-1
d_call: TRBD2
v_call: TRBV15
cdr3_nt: TGTGCCACCAGCAGCCCCGGGACTAGCGGGACCAATGAGCAGTTCTTC
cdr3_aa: CATSSPGTSGTNEQFF

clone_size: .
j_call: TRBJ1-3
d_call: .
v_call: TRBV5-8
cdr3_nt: TGTGCCACCCCTCACGGAGCTGGAAACACCATATATTTT
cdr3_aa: CATPHGAGNTIYF

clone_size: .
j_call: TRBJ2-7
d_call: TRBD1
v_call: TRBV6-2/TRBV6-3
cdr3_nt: TGTGCCAGCAGTTCGCCTGACAGGGGGCTAACCTACGAGCAGTACTTC
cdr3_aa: CASSSPDRGLTYEQYF

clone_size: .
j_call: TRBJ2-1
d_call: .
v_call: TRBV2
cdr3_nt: TGTGCCAGCTGGACCAGGCAGGGCTCCTACAATGAGCAGTTCTTC
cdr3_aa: CASWTRQGSYNEQFF

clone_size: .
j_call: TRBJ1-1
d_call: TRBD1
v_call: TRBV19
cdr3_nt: TGTGCCAGTAGTATAGTCCCGGGACAGTACACTGAAGCTTTCTTT
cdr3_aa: CASSIVPGQYTEAFF

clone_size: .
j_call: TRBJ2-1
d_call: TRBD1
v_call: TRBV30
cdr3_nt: TGTGCCTGGAGTGTAGACAGGGGGATTTACAATGAGCAGTTCTTC
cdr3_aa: CAWSVDRGIYNEQFF

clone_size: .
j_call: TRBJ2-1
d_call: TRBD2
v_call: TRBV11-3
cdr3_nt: TGTGCCAGCAGCTTAGTGACGGGACTAGCGGGCTACAATGAGCAGTTCTTC
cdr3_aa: CASSLVTGLAGYNEQFF

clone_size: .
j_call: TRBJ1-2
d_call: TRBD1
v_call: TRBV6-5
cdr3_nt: TGTGCCAGCACTCGCGGACAGGGAGGTGGCTACACCTTC
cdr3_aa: CASTRGQGGGYTF

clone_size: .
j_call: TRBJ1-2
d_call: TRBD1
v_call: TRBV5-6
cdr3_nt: TGTGCCAGCAGCCGCGACAGGGGGGTTTATGGCTACACCTTC
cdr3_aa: CASSRDRGVYGYTF

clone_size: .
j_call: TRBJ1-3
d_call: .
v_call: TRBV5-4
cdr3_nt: TGTGCCAGCAGCTTGTACGGAACCGGGGGAAACACCATATATTTT
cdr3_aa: CASSLYGTGGNTIYF

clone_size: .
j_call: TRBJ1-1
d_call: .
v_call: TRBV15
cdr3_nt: TGTGCCACCAGGGGGGGTAATGGTGAAGCTTTCTTT
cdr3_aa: CATRGGNGEAFF

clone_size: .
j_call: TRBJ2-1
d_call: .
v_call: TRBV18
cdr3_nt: TGTGCCAGCTCCCTTGTTCAGGGAACCAATGAGCAGTTCTTC
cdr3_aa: CASSLVQGTNEQFF

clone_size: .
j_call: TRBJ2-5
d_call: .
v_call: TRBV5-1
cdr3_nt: TGCGCCAGCAGGATGACACCCTCGGAGACCCAGTACTTC
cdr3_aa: CASRMTPSETQYF

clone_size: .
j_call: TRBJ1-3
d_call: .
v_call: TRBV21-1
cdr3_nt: TGTGCCAGCAGCAAAGGCGGCACCAGCTCTGGAAACACCATATATTTT
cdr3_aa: CASSKGGTSSGNTIYF

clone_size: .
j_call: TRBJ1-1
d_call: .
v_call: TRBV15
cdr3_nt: TGTGCCACCAGCAGAGATTTCGGAAAGGGGGTCACTGAAGCTTTCTTT
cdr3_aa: CATSRDFGKGVTEAFF

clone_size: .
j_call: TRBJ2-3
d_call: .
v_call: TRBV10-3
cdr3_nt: TGTGCCATCAGTGAGTCAGGGGCTACCAGGGATACGCAGTATTTT
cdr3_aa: CAISESGATRDTQYF

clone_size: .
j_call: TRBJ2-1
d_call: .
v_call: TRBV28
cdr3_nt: TGTGCCAGCAGTTTTTCGGATGAGCAGTTCTTC
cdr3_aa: CASSFSDEQFF

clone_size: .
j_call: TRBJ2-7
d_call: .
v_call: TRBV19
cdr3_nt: TGTGCCAGTAGTATAGAAAGCGGACAGACCTACGAGCAGTACTTC
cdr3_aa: CASSIESGQTYEQYF

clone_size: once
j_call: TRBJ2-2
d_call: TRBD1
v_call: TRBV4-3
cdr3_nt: TGCGCCAGCAGCCCGGATGACCGGGACAGGGACTTGTCCGGGGAGCTGTTTTTT
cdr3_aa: CASSPDDRDRDLSGELFF

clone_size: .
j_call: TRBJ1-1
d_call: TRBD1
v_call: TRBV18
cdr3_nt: TGTGCCAGCTCACCTAACAGGGGTCTGAACACTGAAGCTTTCTTT
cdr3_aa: CASSPNRGLNTEAFF

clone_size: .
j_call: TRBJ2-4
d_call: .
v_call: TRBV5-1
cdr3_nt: TGCGCCAGCAGCGCTACAGGGCTTTCGCGGAACATTCAGTACTTC
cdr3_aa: CASSATGLSRNIQYF

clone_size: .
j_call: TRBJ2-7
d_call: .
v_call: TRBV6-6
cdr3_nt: TGTGCCAGCAGGGCAGGGGGGCAAAGCGAGCAGTACTTC
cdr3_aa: CASRAGGQSEQYF

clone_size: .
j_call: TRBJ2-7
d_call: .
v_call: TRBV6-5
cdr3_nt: TGTGCCAGCACCACCATAGCCGCCTCCTACGAGCAGTACTTC
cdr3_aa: CASTTIAASYEQYF

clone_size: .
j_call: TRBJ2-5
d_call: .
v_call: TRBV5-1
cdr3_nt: TGCGCCAGCAGCTTGGGAAGGGGGCAAGAGACCCAGTACTTC
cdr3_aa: CASSLGRGQETQYF

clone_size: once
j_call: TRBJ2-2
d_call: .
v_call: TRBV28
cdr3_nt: TGTGCCAGCAGTCCCGCAGGCGTCGGTTCGAACACCGGGGAGCTGTTTTTT
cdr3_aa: CASSPAGVGSNTGELFF

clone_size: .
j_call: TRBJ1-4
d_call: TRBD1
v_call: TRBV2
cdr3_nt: TGTGCCAGCAGTGAAGGGTACGACAGGGGGGGAGAAAAACTGTTTTTT
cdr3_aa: CASSEGYDRGGEKLFF

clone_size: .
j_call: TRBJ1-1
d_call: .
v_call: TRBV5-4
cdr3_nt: TGTGCCAGCAGTTCCGACAGAGCTATGAACACTGAAGCTTTCTTT
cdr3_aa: CASSSDRAMNTEAFF

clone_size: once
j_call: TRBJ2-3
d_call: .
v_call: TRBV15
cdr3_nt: TGTGCCACCAGCAGAGCCCCGGTACCAGATACGCAGTATTTT
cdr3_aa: CATSRAPVPDTQYF

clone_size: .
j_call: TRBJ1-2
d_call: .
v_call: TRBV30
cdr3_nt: TGTGCCTGGACTCAGGGGAACTATGGCTACACCTTC
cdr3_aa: CAWTQGNYGYTF

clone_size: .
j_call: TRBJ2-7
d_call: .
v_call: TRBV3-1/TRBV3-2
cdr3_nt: TGTGCCAGCAGCCAAGCCACCTACGAGCAGTACTTC
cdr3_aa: CASSQATYEQYF

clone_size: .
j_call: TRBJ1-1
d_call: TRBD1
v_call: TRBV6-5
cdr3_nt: TGTGCCAGCACGGTCGGGAAGCAGGGGGCCCCTGAAGCTTTCTTT
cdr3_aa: CASTVGKQGAPEAFF